This TCR beta chain was sequenced during a study of T cell responses to AZD1222 COVID-19 vaccine. Profiling relied on immunoSEQ multiplex PCR, and the TCRdb table lists in-frame clones only, not all of them. The sample yields about 150,000 clones, more than 70% seen once. Study results and caveats: Sampling captured repertoires only after the peak T cell response. Of the AZD1222 recipients, only five or six were seropositive at baseline.

About this clone itself: What it recognizes is unknown.

The sequencing here drew on peripheral blood, taken on day 0 of AZD1222 vaccination. The sequence was collected from an adult in good health.

CDR3 protein: CAWRGGPTPYGYTF. In DNA form, the CDR3 reads TGTGCCTGGAGGGGGGGGCCCACCCCCTATGGCTACACCTTC. The V and J genes are TRBV30 and TRBJ1-2; possible D gene TRBD1, 6 bases. The V gene lost 3 bases and the J gene lost 4 bases, with 15 bases spanning the gap. Germline V gives CDR1 GTSNPN, CDR2 SVGIG (reference sequence). This CDR3 is 14 amino acids long. The variable domain in full, with the rest retrieved from reference TRBV30 and TRBJ1-2, is SQTIHQWPATLVQPVGSPLSLECTVEGTSNPNLYWYRQAAGRGLQLLFYSVGIGQISSEVPQNLSASRPQDRQFILSSKKLLLSDSGFYLCAWRGGPTPYGYTFGSGTRLTVV.